Below are 24 T cell receptor beta chains sequenced from a single sample in a study of T cell repertoires in cytomegalovirus infection. Each CDR3 protein is one row after TCRdb ran MiXCR on the reads. The sample comprises about 330,000 distinct CDR3 sequences, 8% to 9.5% of which are singletons, and 3.5% to 4.5% rests with the top ten. What was sequenced was PBMCs. The receptors originated from a human donor in good health (CMV status not recorded). Some clones in this sample may be carry-over from other donors' samples.

The chain links TRBV6-5 to TRBJ2-2; D tentatively reads TRBD1 or TRBD2 (5 bases each). V lost 8 bases and J 0 bases, leaving 13 bases between the germline ends. The germline V gene has CDR1 MNHEY and CDR2 SVGAGI. The CDR3 consists of 15 residues. CDR3 DNA sequence: TGTGCCAGCCGAGGGGCGAATACGAACACCGGGGAGCTGTTTTTT. This gives the protein CASRGANTNTGELFF.

V gene TRBV4-1 combines with J gene TRBJ1-1; 11 bases map to TRBD1. V was pared by 4 bases and J by 5 bases, with 9 bases of the junction left unmatched. The CDR3 runs to 16 residues. Germline values: CDR1 MGHRA, CDR2 YSYEKL. The CDR3 region is CASSRTGGPRGTEAFF. The CDR3 DNA reads as TGCGCCAGCAGCCGGACAGGGGGCCCTAGGGGGACTGAAGCTTTCTTT.

This clonotype was detected many times. J is TRBJ2-7 and V is TRBV6-2 or TRBV6-3; D may be TRBD2 (6 bases). The CDR3 has 14 residues. CDR1 and CDR2 (germline): MNHEY, SVGEGT. Trimming left V 6 bases short and J 3 bases short, with 15 bases between. The CDR3 sequence is CASRPGLKNYEQYF. In DNA, the CDR3 is TGTGCCAGCAGACCGGGACTCAAAAACTACGAGCAGTACTTC.

This clonotype was seen repeatedly, ten times or more. The chain links TRBV6-2 or TRBV6-3 to TRBJ2-1, with 7 bases identical to TRBD2. This CDR3 is built from 14 residues. The V segment lost 2 bases and the J segment 7 bases; nucleotides outside the gene matches: 5. Per germline, CDR1 MNHEY and CDR2 SVGEGT. The CDR3 region is CASSYGLAVNEQFF. The CDR3 region has the DNA TGTGCCAGCAGTTACGGGCTAGCGGTAAATGAGCAGTTCTTC.

The chain carries TRBV7-6 and TRBJ2-3; 7 bases line up with TRBD1. J was trimmed by 0 bases and V by 1 base; bases with no gene match: 10. CDR1 SGHVS and CDR2 FNYEAQ come from the germline V gene. The CDR3 extends over 18 amino acids. The CDR3 bases are TGTGCCAGCAGCTTAGGGGCAACGGGACAGATAAGCACAGATACGCAGTATTTT. This sequence encodes CASSLGATGQISTDTQYF.

The chain is built from TRBV6-4 and TRBJ2-1; the D gene is possibly TRBD1 (5 bases). The V end lost 0 bases, the J end lost 4 bases, and 10 bases lay between the germline ends. Germline CDR1 and CDR2: MRHNA and SNTAGT. CDR3 size: 15 residues. The CDR3 sequence is CASSDSQGRYNEQFF. CDR3 sequence (DNA): TGTGCCAGCAGTGACTCCCAGGGTCGTTACAATGAGCAGTTCTTC.

This clonotype was counted ten times or more. The chain couples TRBV28 to TRBJ2-5; unclear D gene. The germline CDR1 and CDR2 sequences are MDHEN and SYDVKM. CDR3 length: 13 residues. V was pared by 5 bases and J by 2 bases, with 9 bases between. The CDR3 loop reads CASSHRGQETQYF. DNA of the CDR3: TGTGCCAGCAGTCACCGTGGGCAAGAGACCCAGTACTTC.

This clonotype was seen ten or more times. The J gene is TRBJ2-4, the V gene TRBV7-2; no clear D. This CDR3 contains 14 residues. Trimming cost V 5 bases and J 0 bases, with 8 bases left between them. Germline V CDR1 and CDR2: SGHTA, FQGNSA. CDR3 region: CASSPSLAKNIQYF. In nucleotides, the CDR3 is TGTGCCAGCAGCCCCTCCCTAGCCAAAAACATTCAGTACTTC. Variable domain in full (rest from reference TRBV7-2 and TRBJ2-4): GAGVSQSPSNKVTEKGKDVELRCDPISGHTALYWYRQSLGQGLEFLIYFQGNSAPDKSGLPSDRFSAERTGGSVSTLTIQRTQQEDSAVYLCASSPSLAKNIQYFGAGTRLSVL.

The CDR3 is CASSLARDRISYEQYF. The CDR3 DNA follows: TGTGCCAGCAGCTTAGCCCGGGACAGGATCTCCTACGAGCAGTACTTC. The chain couples TRBV11-1 to TRBJ2-7, with 8 bases matching TRBD1. The CDR3 is made up of 16 amino acids. Germline V gene sequence: CDR1 SGHAT, CDR2 FQDESV (reference sequence). With 0 bases clipped from V and 0 bases from J, the junction kept 4 bases outside the gene matches.

J is TRBJ2-1 and V is TRBV7-4, with 11 bases that match TRBD2. Germline-derived CDR1 and CDR2 are SGHVT and SQSDAQ. The ends lost 0 bases at V and 4 bases at J; junction bases unmatched: 11. The CDR3 spans 19 residues. The CDR3 DNA is TGTGCCAGCAGCTTAGCGCAGGAAACTAGCGGGAGATTGTACAATGAGCAGTTCTTC. This sequence encodes CASSLAQETSGRLYNEQFF.

In this sample, this clonotype is medium-sized. The V gene is TRBV7-2, the J gene TRBJ1-2, with D possibly matching TRBD1 (6 bases). Trimming shortened V by 0 bases and J by 4 bases, and 12 bases separated the two germline ends. Germline-derived CDR1 and CDR2 are SGHTA and FQGNSA. CDR3 length: 15 residues. The CDR3 reads CASSLATGGPYGYTF. CDR3 nucleotides: TGTGCCAGCAGCTTAGCGACCGGGGGGCCCTATGGCTACACCTTC.

The CDR3 spells CSASDRGPTDTQYF. DNA of the CDR3: TGCAGTGCTTCGGACAGGGGCCCCACAGATACGCAGTATTTT. J is TRBJ2-3 and V is TRBV20-1; TRBD1 aligns across 9 bases. V trimming: 5 bases; J trimming: 2 bases; junction bases outside the gene matches: 5. CDR1 DFQATT and CDR2 SNEGSKA come from the germline V gene (reference sequence). The CDR3 has 14 residues.

The chain is built from TRBV6-5 and TRBJ2-3, with unresolved D. The V gene's germline CDR1 is MNHEY and CDR2 SVGAGI. Trimming left V 6 bases short and J 3 bases short, with 16 bases between. The length of the CDR3 is 15 residues. CDR3 loop: CASSFPNRPTDTQYF. The CDR3 DNA is TGTGCCAGCAGCTTCCCCAACAGACCAACAGATACGCAGTATTTT.

For this clonotype: Possible read error: a much larger clone is one base away. This rearrangement joins TRBV12-3 or TRBV12-4 to TRBJ1-1; D gene uncertain. This CDR3 is 11 amino acids long. Trimming removed 8 bases from V and 4 bases from J, with 8 bases in between. For the CDR3, the DNA is TGTGCCAGCCAGTGGGCCACTGAAGCTTTCTTT. Its protein is CASQWATEAFF.

This clonotype occurred many times. The chain joins TRBV7-9 to TRBJ2-1, with 8 bases matching TRBD2. Trimming at V came to 5 bases and at J to 2 bases, leaving 5 bases not matched to a gene. Germline values: CDR1 SEHNR, CDR2 FQNEAQ (reference sequence). The CDR3 spans 15 residues. The CDR3 sequence: CASSLGRGTYNEQFF. CDR3 nucleotides: TGTGCCAGCAGCCTCGGGAGGGGAACCTACAATGAGCAGTTCTTC.

The CDR3 nucleotides read TGTGCCAGCAGCCGTACAATAGCGGATACGCAGTATTTT. Translated: CASSRTIADTQYF. The chain employs TRBV7-6 and TRBJ2-3; tentatively, D is TRBD2 (5 bases). The CDR3 sequence is 13 residues long. Germline-derived CDR1 and CDR2 are SGHVS and FNYEAQ. V lost 5 bases and J lost 6, with 12 bases in between. Filled out from reference TRBV7-6 and TRBJ2-3, the complete variable domain reads GAGVSQSPRYKVTKRGQDVALRCDPISGHVSLYWYRQALGQGPEFLTYFNYEAQQDKSGLPNDRFSAERPEGSISTLTIQRTEQRDSAMYRCASSRTIADTQYFGPGTRLTVL.

This clonotype turned up a few times. V is TRBV27 and J is TRBJ2-7; 12 bases agree with TRBD2. Germline V gives CDR1 MNHEY, CDR2 SMNVEV (reference sequence). This CDR3 has 17 residues. The V and J ends lost 10 bases and 0 bases, in that order; junction bases with no gene match: 13. CDR3 sequence reads: CATRSRLAGGSSYEQYF. CDR3 sequence (DNA): TGTGCCACCCGAAGTCGGCTAGCGGGAGGGAGCTCCTACGAGCAGTACTTC.

This clonotype was detected only a few times. This chain joins TRBV12-3 or TRBV12-4 and TRBJ2-1; D may be TRBD1 or TRBD2 (5 bases each). The CDR3 covers 15 residues. With 5 bases removed from V and 6 bases from J, the gap between germline ends came to 17 bases. Here the CDR3 reads CASSRRGVGGNEQFF. DNA for the CDR3: TGTGCCAGCAGTCGACGGGGAGTTGGGGGCAATGAGCAGTTCTTC.

This clonotype came up a few times. The chain has TRBV5-1 and TRBJ1-1; D remains ambiguous. The germline gives CDR1 SGHRS, CDR2 YFSETQ. Trimming took 1 base from V and 8 from J, leaving 15 bases between them. This CDR3 has 14 residues. The CDR3 region is CASSLLYSGEEAFF. CDR3 DNA sequence: TGCGCCAGCAGCTTGTTGTACTCCGGGGAAGAAGCTTTCTTT.

This clonotype has ten or more counts. The chain is built from TRBV11-1 and TRBJ1-5; D is unclear. Trimming removed 6 bases from V and 2 bases from J, with 8 bases in between. CDR1 is SGHAT, CDR2 FQDESV, per germline (reference sequence). This CDR3 contains 13 residues. CDR3 bases: TGTGCCAGCAGAGGACTGGGCAATCAGCCCCAGCATTTT. This codes for CASRGLGNQPQHF.

The table lists this clonotype with a few counts. The rearrangement links TRBV7-2 to TRBJ1-1; unclear D gene. Germline CDR1 SGHTA, CDR2 FQGNSA. This CDR3 is built from 13 residues. V lost 5 bases and J 8 bases, leaving 15 bases between the germline ends. The CDR3, as DNA: TGTGCCAGCAGCGTCTATCCCGGGAGGGAAGCTTTCTTT. Protein sequence: CASSVYPGREAFF.

The rearrangement links TRBV28 to TRBJ1-1, with a tentative D call TRBD1 (5 bases). There are 14 residues in the CDR3. Between the trimmed V and J ends, which lost 7 bases and 1 base, there was a span of 13 bases. Germline V gives CDR1 MDHEN, CDR2 SYDVKM. Here the CDR3 DNA reads TGTGCCAGCACTTGGGGGGGTCGGAACACTGAAGCTTTCTTT. This translates into CASTWGGRNTEAFF.

This clonotype has at least ten counts. The chain uses TRBV6-2 or TRBV6-3 and TRBJ1-5; 9 bases fit TRBD1. CDR3 length: 13 residues. The V segment lost 5 bases and the J segment 8 bases; nucleotides outside the gene matches: 4. Per the germline V gene, CDR1 is MNHEY and CDR2 is SVGEGT. The CDR3 spells CASSRQGEKPQHF. For the CDR3, the DNA is TGTGCCAGCAGTCGACAGGGGGAGAAGCCCCAGCATTTT.

This clonotype has at least ten counts. The gene calls are TRBV7-2 and TRBJ2-7; D ambiguous. Germline lookup yields CDR1 SGHTA and CDR2 FQGNSA. The germline V and J ends were trimmed by 2 bases and 4 bases, with 15 bases remaining between them. This CDR3 has 15 amino acids. This chain's CDR3 is CASSLYRFGGYEQYF. The CDR3 DNA reads as TGTGCCAGCAGCTTATACCGCTTCGGTGGGTACGAGCAGTACTTC.